This T cell receptor beta chain comes out of a study of T cell responses to AZD1222 COVID-19 vaccine. Findings and caveats of the study: Only 5 or 6 individuals given AZD1222 were seropositive at baseline. Across spike, vaccine-associated CD4 TCRs were found, dominant at 160-218 and 743-854. Reports say nearly half of spike-specific TCRs go after unmutated variant regions.

TCRdb keeps only in-frame clones here, not all; method: immunoSEQ multiplex PCR. The sample records 130,000 or so clones, 88% being singletons. The CDR3 covers 16 residues. Trimming pared 0 bases from V and 6 bases from J, leaving 15 bases between. Germline V gene data show CDR1 as GTSNPN and CDR2 as SVGIG (reference sequence). With regard to this clone: Its matching antigen is unknown.

The clonotype originates from an adult who received the AZD1222 COVID-19 vaccine. The chain recombines TRBV30 with TRBJ1-6; no reliable D call. The source was peripheral blood, collected 28 days after the second AZD1222 dose. The CDR3 DNA follows: TGTGCCTGGAGTGTAAGTGACCTGAGGACTAATTCACCCCTCCACTTT. It yields the protein CAWSVSDLRTNSPLHF.